The 10 T cell receptor beta chains in this list originate from one sample, sequenced in a study of blood T cell repertoires in COVID-19. Assay used: immunoSEQ multiplex PCR; TCRdb lists only in-frame clones, some missing. This table has around 260,000 clones, less than 90% appearing once. Sequences were obtained from peripheral blood. The receptors stem from a man in his sixties with acute or convalescent COVID-19.

The V and J genes are TRBV20-1 and TRBJ1-4; 10 bases fit TRBD1. The CDR3 is made up of 15 amino acids. Germline values: CDR1 DFQATT, CDR2 SNEGSKA (reference sequence). V lost 3 bases, J lost 3 bases, and 4 bases stayed unmatched. The CDR3 DNA reads TGCAGTGCTAGTGACAGGGGGCGATCTAATGAAAAACTGTTTTTT. Its protein product is CSASDRGRSNEKLFF.

This clone showed up just a few times. The CDR3 coding sequence is TGTGCCAGCAGCTTAGGTTCGAGACAGGGCTCCTACGAGCAGTACTTC. As protein: CASSLGSRQGSYEQYF. The gene calls are TRBV11-2 and TRBJ2-7; the match to TRBD1 covers 7 bases. The CDR3 runs to 16 residues. Trimming at V came to 1 base and at J to 0 bases, leaving 6 bases not matched to a gene. The germline CDR1 and CDR2 sequences are SGHAT and FQNNGV.

The J gene is TRBJ2-5, the V gene TRBV6-2 or TRBV6-3; 11 bases agree with TRBD1. The trim removed 2 bases at V and 4 bases at J, leaving 9 bases unmatched. This CDR3 region has 17 residues. Germline V CDR1 and CDR2: MNHEY, SVGEGT. The CDR3 sequence is CASSYTPGQGGRETQYF. The CDR3 DNA reads TGTGCCAGCAGTTACACACCGGGACAGGGGGGAAGAGAGACCCAGTACTTC.

The rearrangement uses TRBV28 and TRBJ2-7, with D perhaps TRBD2 (5 bases). This CDR3 contains 14 residues. The V end was cut by 3 bases, the J end by 3 bases, with 12 bases between. CDR1 is MDHEN and CDR2 is SYDVKM in the germline V gene. Here the CDR3 reads CASSLGDYNYEQYF. CDR3 in DNA: TGTGCCAGCAGTTTGGGAGACTACAACTACGAGCAGTACTTC.

This chain joins TRBV7-3 and TRBJ2-5; tentatively, D is TRBD2 (6 bases). Germline CDR1 is SGHTA and CDR2 is FQGTGA. V was trimmed by 5 bases and J by 5 bases, leaving 15 bases between them. The CDR3 length is 14 residues. The CDR3, as DNA: TGTGCCAGCAGCCCTATGGGGGGAAGGGAGACCCAGTACTTC. As protein: CASSPMGGRETQYF.

This chain uses TRBV7-2 with TRBJ2-1; TRBD1 aligns across 8 bases. Germline CDR1 and CDR2: SGHTA and FQGNSA. The CDR3 is made up of 14 amino acids. The V and J ends lost 3 bases and 5 bases, in that order; junction bases with no gene match: 3. The CDR3 nucleotides are TGTGCCAGCAGCTTGACAGGGGTGAACAATGAGCAGTTCTTC. Amino acid sequence: CASSLTGVNNEQFF.

The chain uses TRBV6-5 and TRBJ2-7; possibly TRBD1 for D (6 bases). The CDR3 spans 14 residues. Per germline, CDR1 MNHEY and CDR2 SVGAGI. Trimming took 6 bases from V and 0 from J, leaving 12 bases between them. CDR3 sequence: CASSQQGTSYEQYF. The CDR3 DNA sequence: TGTGCCAGCAGCCAACAGGGAACCTCCTACGAGCAGTACTTC.

This chain uses TRBV5-4 with TRBJ2-6, with D possibly being TRBD1 (6 bases). Trimming removed 4 bases at V and 0 bases at J, with 8 bases between. This CDR3 has 15 residues. Per the germline V gene, CDR1 is SGHNT and CDR2 is YYREEE (reference sequence). CDR3 DNA: TGTGCCAGCAGCCAGGGGTCCTCTGGGGCCAACGTCCTGACTTTC. This encodes CASSQGSSGANVLTF.

The chain combines TRBV15 with TRBJ1-1, with a weak D call TRBD1 (6 bases). The CDR3 consists of 18 residues. The V end lost 0 bases, the J end lost 4 bases, and 21 bases lay between the germline ends. CDR1 is LNHNV, CDR2 YYDKDF, per germline (reference sequence). CDR3 DNA: TGTGCCACCAGCAGAGATCGCGGGGGACACCTATCTCGCACTGAAGCTTTCTTT. Residues: CATSRDRGGHLSRTEAFF.

This sequence joins TRBV6-1 and TRBJ1-1; D is unresolved. The germline CDR1 and CDR2 sequences are MNHNS and SASEGT. Trimming left V 3 bases short and J 1 base short, with 12 bases between. The CDR3 consists of 15 residues. The CDR3 sequence: CASSDKSWRNTEAFF. Here the CDR3 DNA reads TGTGCCAGCAGTGATAAAAGCTGGAGGAACACTGAAGCTTTCTTT.